The following is a T cell receptor (beta chain) sequence with its context. Original data processing: Counts of nucleated cells, estimated from reference gene primer amplification, were obtained. Libraries were prepared by immunoSEQ multiplex PCR; TCRdb keeps only in-frame clonotypes and omits some of them. From that table come the V and J calls and clone size; the DNA was used to work out D and trimming. The sample shows some 50,000 clones, around 86% of them seen only once. The sample comes from a study of blood T cell repertoires in COVID-19. Study at large: Donors in the United States, Italy and Spain gave samples during acute or convalescent COVID-19. Nucleic acid was either cDNA or gDNA, and it came from T cells, B-cell-depleted T cells, or PBMCs.

CDR3 length equals 14 residues. Germline CDR1 SEHNR, CDR2 FQNEAQ (reference sequence). V trimming: 5 bases; J trimming: 5 bases; junction bases outside the gene matches: 8. This chain links TRBV7-9 with TRBJ2-7; 8 bases are a match to TRBD1. The sequencing sample was made of peripheral blood. This clonotype was sampled from a human donor in a cohort sampled during active COVID-19. CDR3 sequence reads: CASSDADRADEQYF. Here the CDR3 DNA reads TGTGCCAGCAGCGACGCGGACAGGGCCGACGAGCAGTACTTC.